The following is a TCR beta chain sequence with its context. No antigen is known for it. The junction departs from germline at one end; a sequencing error may be responsible. The entry originates in a study of cytomegalovirus exposure and HLA in healthy donors. The protocol was immunoSEQ multiplex PCR, while the TCRdb copy is restricted to in-frame clones and leaves out a portion. This table holds 200,000 to 300,000 clones, approximately 86% found once. The CDR3 has 9 residues. Germline V CDR1 and CDR2: SNHLY, FYNNEI. General study findings and limits: The authors listed about 170 TCR beta chains as cytomegalovirus-associated. It was reportedly the case that the classifier diagnosed cytomegalovirus status with high specificity and sensitivity.

The clonotype originates from a woman between 25 and 40 years old in good health and CMV-seropositive. Sequencing was performed on PBMCs. The rearrangement uses TRBV2 and TRBJ2-4; D is possibly TRBD1 (6 bases). The CDR3, as DNA: TGTGCCAGCAGTGGTACAGGGCCCTTC. The encoded protein is CASSGTGPF.